Following are 10 T cell receptor beta chains from one sample sequenced in a study of blood T cell repertoires in COVID-19 (dated by TCRdb to 2020 to 2021). The protocol used for the library was the immunoSEQ multiplex PCR assay. Drawn from immuneACCESS, this table holds only the in-frame rearrangements with V and J called that TCRdb kept. Clones are partly lost; checked studies trace under half to an unresolved V gene and leave the rest unexplained. Recorded for this sample are about 250,000 clones; about 86% of them occurred a single time. Roughly 9.4% of the sample belongs to the ten largest clones. What was sequenced was peripheral blood. The receptors derive from a man aged 40-55 years with active or convalescent COVID-19.

V is TRBV7-9 and J is TRBJ1-1; D gene ambiguous. Trimming cost V 7 bases and J 4 bases, with 10 bases left between them. Germline loops: CDR1 SEHNR, CDR2 FQNEAQ (reference sequence). The CDR3 has 12 residues. CDR3 nucleotide sequence: TGTGCCAGCACCCTGGGGAGCACTGAAGCTTTCTTT. Translated: CASTLGSTEAFF.

This clone was detected only a few times. Within the sample, other DNA sequences also encode this same CDR3. The chain employs TRBV6-5 and TRBJ1-2, with 7 bases lining up with TRBD1. J gave up 2 bases and V 2 bases, and 8 bases lay outside the gene matches. CDR3 length: 16 residues. Germline CDR1 is MNHEY and CDR2 is SVGAGI. CDR3 loop: CASSYVRTGGNYGYTF. The CDR3 DNA is TGTGCCAGCAGTTACGTTAGGACAGGCGGGAACTATGGCTACACCTTC.

The rearrangement uses TRBV19 and TRBJ1-2; possibly TRBD1 for D (6 bases). The CDR3 runs 15 residues. Germline V gene sequence: CDR1 LNHDA, CDR2 SQIVND (reference sequence). Trimming took 1 base from V and 6 from J, leaving 15 bases between them. The CDR3 bases are TGTGCCAGTAGTATAGTTGGACAGCAGTTGGATGGCTACACCTTC. It translates to CASSIVGQQLDGYTF.

The chain uses TRBV6-5 and TRBJ2-5, with D possibly being TRBD1 (5 bases). The CDR3 runs to 15 residues. CDR1 is MNHEY, CDR2 SVGAGI, per germline. V lost 2 bases and J 2 bases, leaving 12 bases between the germline ends. The CDR3 DNA sequence: TGTGCCAGCAGTTACACCGGCGCAGGGCAAGAGACCCAGTACTTC. Its translation is CASSYTGAGQETQYF.

J is TRBJ2-2 and V is TRBV19; D remains ambiguous. Germline V gene sequence: CDR1 LNHDA, CDR2 SQIVND (reference sequence). The CDR3 totals 13 residues. Trimming stripped 6 bases from V and 2 bases from J, with 7 bases between. The CDR3 DNA is TGTGCCAGTAGGACAAGTAACACCGGGGAGCTGTTTTTT. Protein sequence: CASRTSNTGELFF.

This chain joins TRBV5-1 and TRBJ2-1; perhaps TRBD2 as D (5 bases). Germline CDR1 SGHRS, CDR2 YFSETQ. The CDR3 sequence is 14 residues long. V lost 2 bases and J lost 8, with 14 bases in between. CDR3 nucleotide sequence: TGCGCCAGCAGCTTATCATCTAGCTTCGATGAGCAGTTCTTC. This encodes CASSLSSSFDEQFF. Drawing the rest from reference TRBV5-1 and TRBJ2-1, the complete variable domain is KAGVTQTPRYLIKTRGQQVTLSCSPISGHRSVSWYQQTPGQGLQFLFEYFSETQRNKGNFPGRFSGRQFSNSRSEMNVSTLELGDSALYLCASSLSSSFDEQFFGPGTRLTVL.

This clone was recorded only once. This chain connects TRBV7-9 to TRBJ2-3, with D maybe TRBD2 (5 bases). The germline V and J ends were trimmed by 3 bases and 4 bases, with 8 bases remaining between them. The germline CDR1 and CDR2 sequences are SEHNR and FQNEAQ (reference sequence). CDR3 length equals 13 residues. CDR3 region: CASSFGVADTQYF. Here the CDR3 DNA reads TGTGCCAGCAGCTTCGGGGTCGCAGATACGCAGTATTTT.

V gene TRBV6-2 or TRBV6-3 combines with J gene TRBJ2-2; D perhaps matches TRBD2 (5 bases). The CDR3 runs to 14 residues. Germline V CDR1 and CDR2: MNHEY, SVGEGT. The V end lost 5 bases, the J end lost 5 bases, and 12 bases lay between the germline ends. CDR3 bases: TGTGCCAGCAGTGTCGGGGTGGTGACCGGGGAGCTGTTTTTT. Protein sequence: CASSVGVVTGELFF.

This rearrangement joins TRBV6-5 to TRBJ2-1, with a tentative D call TRBD1 (6 bases). CDR1 and CDR2 from the germline V gene are MNHEY and SVGAGI. V shed 7 bases and J shed 6 bases, with 13 bases lying between them. CDR3 length: 13 residues. CDR3: CASNNIQGNEQFF. As DNA, the CDR3 is TGTGCCAGCAATAATATACAGGGCAATGAGCAGTTCTTC.

This chain connects TRBV11-2 to TRBJ2-6; D is ambiguous. This CDR3 spans 15 amino acids. Trimming pared 2 bases from V and 0 bases from J, leaving 5 bases between. Germline CDR1 is SGHAT and CDR2 is FQNNGV. As DNA, the CDR3 is TGTGCCAGCAGCTTATCGAGCTCTGGGGCCAACGTCCTGACTTTC. Protein product: CASSLSSSGANVLTF.